The next 14 T cell receptor beta chains were all read from a single sample in a study of cytomegalovirus exposure and HLA in healthy donors (dated by TCRdb to the late 2010s). Library creation used the immunoSEQ multiplex PCR assay. The multiplex PCR relied on a mix of 60 forward primers for TCR Vbeta segments and 13 reverse primers for TCR Jbeta segments. In TCRdb, the immuneACCESS table is reduced to in-frame sequences with V and J assigned. These tables do not hold every clone; where another copy was compared, an unresolved V gene accounts for under half, and the others remain unexplained. The sample records under 300,000 clones, 81% of which are singletons. The ten largest clones add up to about 7.5% of the sample. Sequencing was done on a sample of PBMCs. All receptors come from a woman aged 60-70 years in good health and CMV-seropositive.

This rearrangement joins TRBV19 to TRBJ1-4, with unresolved D. The CDR3 runs to 16 residues. V was trimmed by 3 bases and J by 3 bases, leaving 14 bases between them. Germline-derived CDR1 and CDR2 are LNHDA and SQIVND (reference sequence). The CDR3 protein is CASSISGLTANEKLFF. In nucleotides, the CDR3 is TGTGCCAGTAGTATTTCGGGGTTGACGGCTAATGAAAAACTGTTTTTT. The variable domain in full, completed from reference TRBV19 and TRBJ1-4, reads DGGITQSPKYLFRKEGQNVTLSCEQNLNHDAMYWYRQDPGQGLRLIYYSQIVNDFQKGDIAEGYSVSREKKESFPLTVTSAQKNPTAFYLCASSISGLTANEKLFFGSGTQLSVL.

The CDR3 nucleotides are TGTGCCAGCAGCGTAGGGACTAGTAATCAGCCCCAGCATTTT. Protein sequence: CASSVGTSNQPQHF. This rearrangement joins TRBV9 to TRBJ1-5; no clear D gene. This CDR3 spans 14 amino acids. V dropped 0 bases and J dropped 4 bases, with 8 bases sitting between them. Germline CDR1 reads SGDLS; CDR2 reads YYNGEE.

This clone is a singleton in its sample. The chain has TRBV6-1 and TRBJ1-5; tentatively, D is TRBD1 (5 bases). The CDR3 is made up of 17 amino acids. CDR1 is MNHNS and CDR2 is SASEGT in the germline V gene. The V gene lost 0 bases and the J gene lost 4 bases, with 16 bases spanning the gap. The CDR3 DNA reads TGTGCCAGCAGTGAAGCGCGTGGGGCTATAGCTAATCAGCCCCAGCATTTT. Protein: CASSEARGAIANQPQHF.

The chain uses TRBV11-2 and TRBJ2-5; D possibly corresponds to TRBD1 (6 bases). The V gene's germline CDR1 is SGHAT and CDR2 FQNNGV. V was clipped by 4 bases and J by 6 bases, with 12 bases between them. This CDR3 region has 13 residues. CDR3 sequence reads: CASSSGDLKTQYF. The CDR3, as DNA: TGTGCCAGCAGCTCAGGGGACCTCAAGACCCAGTACTTC.

CDR3 sequence reads: CASSLQAGGPHNEQFF. In nucleotides, the CDR3 is TGCGCCAGCAGCTTACAGGCGGGAGGGCCCCACAATGAGCAGTTCTTC. This chain uses TRBV5-1 with TRBJ2-1; TRBD2 matches 9 bases. Germline values: CDR1 SGHRS, CDR2 YFSETQ. The length of the CDR3 is 16 residues. V was pared by 2 bases and J by 5 bases, with 8 bases of the junction left unmatched.

The chain recombines TRBV6-5 with TRBJ2-3; D might be TRBD1 (6 bases). The CDR3 is 14 amino acids. Germline CDR1 reads MNHEY; CDR2 reads SVGAGI. With 5 bases removed from V and 11 bases from J, the gap between germline ends came to 20 bases. As DNA, the CDR3 is TGTGCCAGCAGTGAACCGGGCGATCTAGGGGGGCAGTATTTT. Protein: CASSEPGDLGGQYF.

Concerning this clone itself: The junction and the germline gene differ at one end; a read error may be behind it. The gene calls are TRBV6-5 and TRBJ1-6, with 9 bases identical to TRBD1. CDR3 length: 11 amino acids. Germline CDR1 reads MNHEY; CDR2 reads SVGAGI. The DNA of the CDR3 is TGTGCCAGCAGTTACCGGGACAGGGTGGTTTTT. This sequence encodes CASSYRDRVVF.

The J gene is TRBJ2-1, the V gene TRBV30; possibly TRBD1 for D (6 bases). The CDR3 runs 14 residues. Germline values: CDR1 GTSNPN, CDR2 SVGIG (reference sequence). The ends were cut back, 5 bases at V and 5 bases at J, with 16 bases in the middle. CDR3 sequence: CAWSRTGTNNEQFF. In DNA, the CDR3 is TGTGCCTGGTCCCGAACAGGGACGAACAATGAGCAGTTCTTC.

The chain has TRBV19 and TRBJ2-1; D perhaps matches TRBD2 (5 bases). V lost 5 bases to trimming and J lost 4 bases, with 12 bases between them. This CDR3 spans 14 amino acids. Germline V CDR1 and CDR2: LNHDA, SQIVND (reference sequence). The CDR3 here is CASSGPGLYNEQFF. The CDR3 nucleotides read TGTGCCAGTAGTGGACCGGGGTTATACAATGAGCAGTTCTTC. Full variable domain (missing parts from reference TRBV19 and TRBJ2-1): DGGITQSPKYLFRKEGQNVTLSCEQNLNHDAMYWYRQDPGQGLRLIYYSQIVNDFQKGDIAEGYSVSREKKESFPLTVTSAQKNPTAFYLCASSGPGLYNEQFFGPGTRLTVL.

This clone was observed a few times. This chain connects TRBV6-5 to TRBJ1-2, with D perhaps TRBD1 (5 bases). This CDR3 comprises 14 residues. Trimming cost V 0 bases and J 8 bases, with 13 bases left between them. Per the germline V gene, CDR1 is MNHEY and CDR2 is SVGAGI. The CDR3 reads CASSYSSRGRGYTF. The CDR3 bases are TGTGCCAGCAGTTACTCGAGTAGGGGCCGCGGCTACACCTTC.

The V call is TRBV5-4, the J call TRBJ1-5; D gene uncertain. Germline assignment: CDR1 SGHNT and CDR2 YYREEE (reference sequence). Trimming pared 4 bases from V and 3 bases from J, leaving 11 bases between. The CDR3 extends over 14 amino acids. The CDR3 protein is CASSLAGNNQPQHF. CDR3 coding DNA: TGTGCCAGCAGCCTGGCGGGGAACAATCAGCCCCAGCATTTT.

This clone was counted only a few times. The gene calls are TRBV5-5 and TRBJ2-1, with 7 bases lining up with TRBD2. There are 15 residues in the CDR3. V dropped 5 bases and J dropped 4; count of bases not matched to a gene: 9. Per germline, CDR1 SGHKS and CDR2 YYEKEE (reference sequence). CDR3 sequence: CASRPASGPYNEQFF. In DNA form, the CDR3 reads TGTGCCAGCAGGCCAGCTAGCGGCCCTTACAATGAGCAGTTCTTC.

The CDR3 region is CATSRGSSSYNEQFF. CDR3 bases: TGTGCCACCAGCAGAGGGAGTAGCTCCTACAATGAGCAGTTCTTC. This chain joins TRBV15 and TRBJ2-1; D is unresolved. The V gene's germline CDR1 is LNHNV and CDR2 YYDKDF (reference sequence). This CDR3 comprises 15 residues. Trimming removed 1 base at V and 0 bases at J, with 7 bases between. The entire variable domain, with the rest obtained from reference TRBV15 and TRBJ2-1, is as follows: DAMVIQNPRYQVTQFGKPVTLSCSQTLNHNVMYWYQQKSSQAPKLLFHYYDKDFNNEADTPDNFQSRRPNTSFCFLDIRSPGLGDTAMYLCATSRGSSSYNEQFFGPGTRLTVL.

The chain carries TRBV6-1 and TRBJ2-2; 9 nucleotides match TRBD2. The trim removed 4 bases at V and 2 bases at J, leaving 8 bases unmatched. Per the germline V gene, CDR1 is MNHNS and CDR2 is SASEGT. The CDR3 contains 17 residues. CDR3 loop: CASSVLGGRGNTGELFF. In DNA form, the CDR3 reads TGTGCCAGCAGTGTCTTGGGCGGGAGGGGAAACACCGGGGAGCTGTTTTTT.